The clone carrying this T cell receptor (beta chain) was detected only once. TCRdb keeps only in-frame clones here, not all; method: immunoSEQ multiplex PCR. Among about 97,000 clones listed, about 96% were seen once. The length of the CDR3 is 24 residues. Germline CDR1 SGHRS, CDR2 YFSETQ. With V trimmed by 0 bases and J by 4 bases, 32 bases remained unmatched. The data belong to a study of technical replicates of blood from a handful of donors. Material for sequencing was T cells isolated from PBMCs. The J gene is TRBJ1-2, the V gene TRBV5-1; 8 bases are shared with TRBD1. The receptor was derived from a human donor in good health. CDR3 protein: CASSLGETGDLYEEVGYPSYGYTF. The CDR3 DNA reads TGCGCCAGCAGCTTGGGGGAGACAGGGGACCTATACGAAGAAGTAGGATATCCCTCCTATGGCTACACCTTC.